Here is one T cell receptor (beta chain) with its context. This sample is part of a study of blood T cell repertoires in COVID-19. About the research overall: PBMCs, B-cell-depleted T cells, or T cells were the source of the cDNA or gDNA that made up the material.

Produced via immunoSEQ multiplex PCR; TCRdb's table is partial and in-frame only. Altogether a few hundred thousand clones are present, 65% to 90% being singletons, with the ten largest covering less than 9%. The TCR was taken from a woman aged 60 to 75 with COVID-19, enrolled during active disease. The sample was peripheral blood.

CDR3: CASLYAGTEAFF. The CDR3 nucleotides read TGTGCCAGCCTTTACGCGGGGACTGAAGCTTTCTTT. This rearrangement joins TRBV2 to TRBJ1-1, with unresolved D. Germline V lookup: CDR1 SNHLY, CDR2 FYNNEI. V lost 8 bases, J lost 5 bases, and 12 bases lay in between. This CDR3 has 12 residues.